This T cell receptor (beta chain) was recovered during a study of cytomegalovirus exposure and HLA in healthy donors. Study overall: From HLA-typed donors, an early data release held some 80 million unique TCRs. Of 300 to 500 genotyped donors, more than 70% clustered with self-reported Caucasian donors. Notes on the study in general: What TCR beta sequences reportedly achieved was accurate prediction of HLA-A and HLA-B alleles in most subjects.

Primers: 60 Vbeta forward and 13 Jbeta reverse. Using immunoSEQ multiplex PCR, the repertoire was profiled, and TCRdb retains in-frame clones only, with some absent. The sample lists more than 90,000 clones; roughly 80% were seen once. Deletions cut 0 bases from V and 2 bases from J, with 18 bases between. The length of the CDR3 is 17 residues. CDR1 and CDR2 (germline): SGHDT, YYEEEE. About this clone itself: The target antigen is unknown.

Input material: PBMCs. The rearrangement links TRBV5-6 to TRBJ2-7; D unresolved. The clonotype was recovered from a man in his forties in good health and CMV-seropositive. CDR3 sequence: CASSLVDPTRQAYEQYF. DNA of the CDR3: TGTGCCAGCAGCTTGGTAGACCCTACGCGGCAAGCCTACGAGCAGTACTTC.